The following is a T cell receptor beta chain sequence with its context. What it binds is not known. V shed 0 bases and J shed 5 bases, with 11 bases lying between them. The CDR3 is 14 amino acids. Germline CDR1 is SGHNT and CDR2 is YYREEE (reference sequence). Researchers ran the PCR with 60 Vbeta and 13 Jbeta primers. This table comes from immunoSEQ multiplex PCR, and its TCRdb copy is limited to in-frame clones, with some not included. The data contain 150,000 or so clones, 75% to 85% of them seen just once; the ten biggest clones take up approximately 0.76%. The sample originates from a study of cytomegalovirus exposure and HLA in healthy donors. Study-wide results and limits: It was in a later analysis that TCR association rates were seen to vary by HLA locus, highest for DRB1 and lowest for HLA-C. HLA alleles were associated with 17,000 or so TCR beta sequences in a later analysis at 0.05 false discovery rate. The presence/absence work took it that sequencing depth was about the same across donors.

The rearrangement uses TRBV5-4 and TRBJ2-5; D might be TRBD1 (5 bases). This receptor was obtained from a female donor in good health and CMV-seronegative. Sample: PBMCs. The CDR3 nucleotides read TGTGCCAGCAGCTTGGTAGGGGCTCCGGAGACCCAGTACTTC. Its translation is CASSLVGAPETQYF.